The clone carrying this TCR beta chain was counted ten times or more. Antigen specificity is unknown. Quantitative 5'-RACE with molecular barcodes produced the TCR beta libraries. TCRdb re-called the 5' RACE reads with MiXCR, one entry per CDR3 protein. The sample lists about 240,000 distinct CDR3 sequences, over 8.5% occurring once. The sample comes from a study of CD8 T cells in ankylosing spondylitis. Study findings and constraints: Some of the motif variants had earlier been found in reactive arthritis patients' fluid and blood.

This TCR was sampled from a male donor with ankylosing spondylitis or in good health (not recorded which). The sample consisted of blood, either unsorted or a sorted T cell fraction (not recorded which).

The CDR3 region is CASSQDHRVSGNTIYF. As DNA, the CDR3 is TGCGCCAGCAGCCAAGATCACAGGGTCTCGGGAAACACCATATATTTT. The chain is built from TRBV4-1 and TRBJ1-3; the D gene is possibly TRBD1 (6 bases). V was shortened by 0 bases and J by 4 bases, with 13 bases between the two germline ends. CDR3 size: 16 residues. Per the germline V gene, CDR1 is MGHRA and CDR2 is YSYEKL.